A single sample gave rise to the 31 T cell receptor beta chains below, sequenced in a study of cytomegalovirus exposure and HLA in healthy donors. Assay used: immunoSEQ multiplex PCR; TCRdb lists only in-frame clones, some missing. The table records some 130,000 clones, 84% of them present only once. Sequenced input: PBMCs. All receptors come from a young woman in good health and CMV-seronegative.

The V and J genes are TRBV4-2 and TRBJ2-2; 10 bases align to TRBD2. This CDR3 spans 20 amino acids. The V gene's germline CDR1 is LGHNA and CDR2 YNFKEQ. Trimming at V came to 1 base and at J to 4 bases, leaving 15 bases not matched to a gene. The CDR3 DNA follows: TGTGCCAGCAGCCAAGGCCCACGGTCTCTAGCGGGGGATTCCACCGGGGAGCTGTTTTTT. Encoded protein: CASSQGPRSLAGDSTGELFF.

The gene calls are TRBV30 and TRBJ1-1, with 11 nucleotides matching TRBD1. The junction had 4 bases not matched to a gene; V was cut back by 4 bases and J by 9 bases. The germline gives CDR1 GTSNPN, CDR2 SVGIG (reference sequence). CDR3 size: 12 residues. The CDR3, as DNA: TGTGCCTGGAAGGGACAGGGGGTCAAAGCTTTCTTT. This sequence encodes CAWKGQGVKAFF.

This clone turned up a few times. CDR3 sequence reads: CASSLERGAYNEQFF. For the CDR3, the DNA is TGTGCCAGCAGCTTAGAGCGGGGGGCTTACAATGAGCAGTTCTTC. The chain joins TRBV11-2 to TRBJ2-1, with TRBD2 matching over 8 bases. Trimming took 0 bases from V and 4 from J; bases not matched to a gene: 2. Germline V gives CDR1 SGHAT, CDR2 FQNNGV. This CDR3 region has 15 residues.

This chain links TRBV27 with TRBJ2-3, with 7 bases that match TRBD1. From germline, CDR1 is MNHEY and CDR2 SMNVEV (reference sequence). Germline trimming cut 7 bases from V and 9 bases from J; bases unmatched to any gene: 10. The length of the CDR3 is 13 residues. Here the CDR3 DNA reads TGTGCCAGCAAGGACAGGTCTATGATGACGCAGTATTTT. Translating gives CASKDRSMMTQYF.

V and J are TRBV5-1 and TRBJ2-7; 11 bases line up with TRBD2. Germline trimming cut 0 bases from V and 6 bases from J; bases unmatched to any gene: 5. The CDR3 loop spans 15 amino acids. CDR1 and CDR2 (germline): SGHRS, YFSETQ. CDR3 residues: CASSLASGGPGEQYF. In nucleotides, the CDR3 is TGCGCCAGCAGCTTGGCTAGCGGGGGGCCGGGCGAGCAGTACTTC.

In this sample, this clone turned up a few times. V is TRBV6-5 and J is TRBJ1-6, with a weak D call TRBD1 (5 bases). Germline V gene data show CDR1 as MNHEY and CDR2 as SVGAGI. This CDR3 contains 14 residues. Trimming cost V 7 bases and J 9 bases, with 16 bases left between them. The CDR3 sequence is CASKGQGGFSPLHF. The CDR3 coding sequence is TGTGCCAGCAAAGGGCAGGGAGGGTTTTCACCCCTCCACTTT.

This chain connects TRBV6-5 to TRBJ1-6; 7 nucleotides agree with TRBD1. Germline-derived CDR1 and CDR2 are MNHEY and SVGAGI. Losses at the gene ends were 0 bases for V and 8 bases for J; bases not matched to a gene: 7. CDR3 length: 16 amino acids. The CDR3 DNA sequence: TGTGCCAGCAGTTACTCTTCAGCCAGGGGGTATTCACCCCTCCACTTT. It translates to CASSYSSARGYSPLHF.

Written as DNA, the CDR3 is TGTGCCAGCACCCTGTACAATGAGCAGTTCTTC. It encodes CASTLYNEQFF. V is TRBV2 and J is TRBJ2-1; D unclear. Per the germline V gene, CDR1 is SNHLY and CDR2 is FYNNEI. Between the trimmed V and J ends, which lost 7 bases and 4 bases, there was a span of 5 bases. The CDR3 extends over 11 amino acids.

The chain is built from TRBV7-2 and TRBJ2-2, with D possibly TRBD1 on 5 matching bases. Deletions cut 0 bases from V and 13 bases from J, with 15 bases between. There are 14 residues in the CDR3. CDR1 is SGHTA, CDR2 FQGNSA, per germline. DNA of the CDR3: TGTGCCAGCAGCTTAGCGCAGGACATTGACAGGCTGTTTTTT. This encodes CASSLAQDIDRLFF.

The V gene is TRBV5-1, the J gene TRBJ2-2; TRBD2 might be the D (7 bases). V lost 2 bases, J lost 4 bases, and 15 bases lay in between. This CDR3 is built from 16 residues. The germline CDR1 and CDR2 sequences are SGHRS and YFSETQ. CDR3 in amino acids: CASSLGHREGTGELFF. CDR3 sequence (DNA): TGCGCCAGCAGCTTAGGGCACAGGGAGGGCACCGGGGAGCTGTTTTTT. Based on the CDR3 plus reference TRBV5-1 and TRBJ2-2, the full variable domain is KAGVTQTPRYLIKTRGQQVTLSCSPISGHRSVSWYQQTPGQGLQFLFEYFSETQRNKGNFPGRFSGRQFSNSRSEMNVSTLELGDSALYLCASSLGHREGTGELFFGEGSRLTVL.

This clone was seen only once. Here the CDR3 reads CASTPTPQVLTDTQYF. The CDR3 bases are TGTGCCAGCACCCCCACCCCCCAGGTCCTCACAGATACGCAGTATTTT. V usage is TRBV7-8 and J usage is TRBJ2-3; D remains unclear. Deletions cut 7 bases from V and 2 bases from J, with 19 bases between. The CDR3 runs 16 residues. Germline V gene sequence: CDR1 SGHVS, CDR2 FQNEAQ.

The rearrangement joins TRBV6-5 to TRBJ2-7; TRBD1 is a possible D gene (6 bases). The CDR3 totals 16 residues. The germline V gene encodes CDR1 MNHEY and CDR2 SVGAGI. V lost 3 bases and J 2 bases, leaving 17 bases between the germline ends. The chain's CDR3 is CASSYARGRRAYEQYF. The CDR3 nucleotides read TGTGCCAGCAGTTATGCCAGGGGCCGAAGGGCCTACGAGCAGTACTTC.

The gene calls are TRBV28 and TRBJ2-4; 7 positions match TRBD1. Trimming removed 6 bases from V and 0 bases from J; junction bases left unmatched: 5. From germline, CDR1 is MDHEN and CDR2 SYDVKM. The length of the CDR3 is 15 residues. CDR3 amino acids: CASSRTGSAKNIQYF. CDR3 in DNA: TGTGCCAGCAGCAGGACAGGATCAGCCAAAAACATTCAGTACTTC. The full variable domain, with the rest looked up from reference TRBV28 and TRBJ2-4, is DVKVTQSSRYLVKRTGEKVFLECVQDMDHENMFWYRQDPGLGLRLIYFSYDVKMKEKGDIPEGYSVSREKKERFSLILESASTNQTSMYLCASSRTGSAKNIQYFGAGTRLSVL.

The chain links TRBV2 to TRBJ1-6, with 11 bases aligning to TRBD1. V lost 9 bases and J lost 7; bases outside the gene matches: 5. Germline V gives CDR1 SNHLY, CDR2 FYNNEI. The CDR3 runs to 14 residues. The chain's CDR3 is CARSGTGGNSPLHF. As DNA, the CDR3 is TGTGCCAGATCCGGGACAGGGGGGAATTCACCCCTCCACTTT.

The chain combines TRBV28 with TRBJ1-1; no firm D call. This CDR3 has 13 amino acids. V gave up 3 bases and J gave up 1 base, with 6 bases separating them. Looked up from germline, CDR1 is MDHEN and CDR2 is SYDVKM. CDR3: CASSFGRNTEAFF. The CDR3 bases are TGTGCCAGCAGTTTTGGGAGGAACACTGAAGCTTTCTTT.

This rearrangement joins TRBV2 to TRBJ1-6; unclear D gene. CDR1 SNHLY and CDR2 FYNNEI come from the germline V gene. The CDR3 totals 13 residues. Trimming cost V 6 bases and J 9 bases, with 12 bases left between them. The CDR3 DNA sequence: TGTGCCAGCAGGGTGGATGGGAGTTCACCCCTCCACTTT. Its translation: CASRVDGSSPLHF.

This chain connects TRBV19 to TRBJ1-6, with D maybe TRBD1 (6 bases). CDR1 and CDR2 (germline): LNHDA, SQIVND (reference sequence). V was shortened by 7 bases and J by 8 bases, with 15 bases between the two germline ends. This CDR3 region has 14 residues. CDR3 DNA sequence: TGTGCCAGTAAAGACCGGGCAGGGGATTCACCCCTCCACTTT. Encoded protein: CASKDRAGDSPLHF.

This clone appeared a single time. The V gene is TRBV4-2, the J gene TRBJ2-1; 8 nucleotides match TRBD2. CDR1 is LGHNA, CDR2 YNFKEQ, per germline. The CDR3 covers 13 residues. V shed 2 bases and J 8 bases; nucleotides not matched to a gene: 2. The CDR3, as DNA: TGTGCCAGCAGCCAACCGGGACTAGATGAGCAGTTCTTC. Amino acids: CASSQPGLDEQFF.

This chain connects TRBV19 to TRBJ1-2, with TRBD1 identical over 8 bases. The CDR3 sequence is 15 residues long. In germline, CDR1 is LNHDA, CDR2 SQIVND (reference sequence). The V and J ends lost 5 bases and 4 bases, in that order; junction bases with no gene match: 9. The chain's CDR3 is CASSSRTGIFYGYTF. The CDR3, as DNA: TGTGCCAGTAGTTCCCGGACAGGGATATTCTATGGCTACACCTTC.

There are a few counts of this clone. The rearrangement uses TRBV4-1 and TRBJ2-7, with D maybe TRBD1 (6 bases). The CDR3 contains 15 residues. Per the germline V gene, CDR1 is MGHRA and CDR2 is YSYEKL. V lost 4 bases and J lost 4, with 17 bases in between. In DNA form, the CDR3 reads TGCGCCAGCAGCCGCTATCGGGACACTAATTACGAGCAGTACTTC. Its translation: CASSRYRDTNYEQYF.

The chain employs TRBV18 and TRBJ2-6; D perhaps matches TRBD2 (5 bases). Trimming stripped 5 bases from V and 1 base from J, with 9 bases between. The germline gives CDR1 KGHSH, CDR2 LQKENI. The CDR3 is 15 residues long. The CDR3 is CASSAGRSGANVLTF. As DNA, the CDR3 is TGTGCCAGCTCAGCGGGTCGTTCTGGGGCCAACGTCCTGACTTTC.

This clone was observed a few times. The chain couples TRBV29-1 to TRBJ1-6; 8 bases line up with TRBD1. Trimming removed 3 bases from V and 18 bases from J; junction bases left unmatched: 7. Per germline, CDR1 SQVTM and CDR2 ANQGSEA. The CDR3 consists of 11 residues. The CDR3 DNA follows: TGCAGCGTTGAGGTAGGGGACAGGAGCCACTTT. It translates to CSVEVGDRSHF.

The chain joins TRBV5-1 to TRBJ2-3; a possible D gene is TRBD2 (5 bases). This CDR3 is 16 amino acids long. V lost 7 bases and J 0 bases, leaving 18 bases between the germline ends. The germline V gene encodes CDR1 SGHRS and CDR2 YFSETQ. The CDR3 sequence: CASSSGSQSSTDTQYF. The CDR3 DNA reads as TGCGCCAGCTCGAGCGGCTCTCAATCTAGCACAGATACGCAGTATTTT.

In nucleotides, the CDR3 is TGTGCCAGCAGTTACCAGGGGGCTGGGGCCAACGTCCTGACTTTC. It codes for CASSYQGAGANVLTF. The chain uses TRBV28 and TRBJ2-6, with 7 bases lining up with TRBD1. Germline V gene lookup returns CDR1 MDHEN and CDR2 SYDVKM. There are 15 residues in the CDR3. Trimming removed 4 bases from V and 2 bases from J; junction bases left unmatched: 2.

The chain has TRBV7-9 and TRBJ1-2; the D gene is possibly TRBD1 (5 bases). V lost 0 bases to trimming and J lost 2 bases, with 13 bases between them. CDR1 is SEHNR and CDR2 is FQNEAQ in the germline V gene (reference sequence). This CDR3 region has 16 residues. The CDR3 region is CASSLAIGRGNYGYTF. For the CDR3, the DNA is TGTGCCAGCAGCTTAGCCATCGGGCGGGGGAACTATGGCTACACCTTC.

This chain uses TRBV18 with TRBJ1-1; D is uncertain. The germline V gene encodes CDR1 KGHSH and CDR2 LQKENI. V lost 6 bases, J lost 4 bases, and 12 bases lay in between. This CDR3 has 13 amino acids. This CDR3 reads CASSPGGSTEAFF. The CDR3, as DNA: TGTGCCAGCTCCCCTGGCGGGTCCACTGAAGCTTTCTTT.

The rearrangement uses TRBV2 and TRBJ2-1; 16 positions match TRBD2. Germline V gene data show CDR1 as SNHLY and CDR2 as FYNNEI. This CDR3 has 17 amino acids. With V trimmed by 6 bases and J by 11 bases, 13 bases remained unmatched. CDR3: CASSNTQGLAGGPKQFF. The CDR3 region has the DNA TGTGCCAGCAGCAATACTCAGGGACTAGCGGGGGGGCCAAAGCAGTTCTTC.

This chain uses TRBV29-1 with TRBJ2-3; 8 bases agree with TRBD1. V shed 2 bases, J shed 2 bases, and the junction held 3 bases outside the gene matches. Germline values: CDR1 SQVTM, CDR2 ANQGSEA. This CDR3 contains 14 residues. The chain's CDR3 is CSVEQGAVTDTQYF. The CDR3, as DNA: TGCAGCGTTGAACAGGGGGCTGTCACAGATACGCAGTATTTT.

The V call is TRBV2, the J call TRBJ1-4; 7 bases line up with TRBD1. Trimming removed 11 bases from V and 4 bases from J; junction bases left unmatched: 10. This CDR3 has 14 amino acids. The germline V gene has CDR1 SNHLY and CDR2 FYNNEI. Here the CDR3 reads CASSDRDYNEKLFF. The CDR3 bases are TGTGCCTCATCAGACAGGGATTATAATGAAAAACTGTTTTTT.

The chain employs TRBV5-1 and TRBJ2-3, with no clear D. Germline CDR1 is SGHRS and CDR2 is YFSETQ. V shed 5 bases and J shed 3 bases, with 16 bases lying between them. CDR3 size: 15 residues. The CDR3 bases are TGCGCCAGCAGAGCGTCTCCCTCCCCTACAGATACGCAGTATTTT. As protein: CASRASPSPTDTQYF.

The CDR3 sequence: CASSAGGNQPQHF. For the CDR3, the DNA is TGTGCCAGCAGTGCCGGTGGCAATCAGCCCCAGCATTTT. The chain combines TRBV6-5 with TRBJ1-5; D gene uncertain. CDR1 and CDR2 from the germline V gene are MNHEY and SVGAGI. Deletions cut 5 bases from V and 2 bases from J, with 7 bases between. CDR3 size: 13 residues.